A single sample is the source of the 24 T cell receptor beta chains below, sequenced in a study of blood T cell repertoires in COVID-19. Profiling relied on immunoSEQ multiplex PCR, and the TCRdb table lists in-frame clones only, not all of them. Of around 100,000 clones listed, around 84% are singletons. Sequencing input: peripheral blood. The source is a middle-aged man with active or convalescent COVID-19.

The chain joins TRBV5-1 to TRBJ2-1; 10 bases map to TRBD1. The CDR3 is 14 residues long. Losses at the gene ends were 3 bases for V and 6 bases for J; bases not matched to a gene: 3. Germline V gene data show CDR1 as SGHRS and CDR2 as YFSETQ. CDR3 loop: CASSSGQGGNEQFF. The CDR3 bases are TGCGCCAGCAGCTCAGGACAGGGGGGCAATGAGCAGTTCTTC.

The chain recombines TRBV6-5 with TRBJ1-3; TRBD1 might be the D (5 bases). Trimming shortened V by 10 bases and J by 0 bases, and 13 bases separated the two germline ends. Germline CDR1 and CDR2: MNHEY and SVGAGI. This CDR3 spans 14 amino acids. CDR3 coding DNA: TGTGCCACGAAGGACGGGGGCTCTGGAAACACCATATATTTT. Protein product: CATKDGGSGNTIYF.

The chain carries TRBV18 and TRBJ2-5, with 12 bases fitting TRBD2. This CDR3 has 17 amino acids. From germline, CDR1 is KGHSH and CDR2 LQKENI. Trimming took 3 bases from V and 3 from J; bases not matched to a gene: 8. DNA for the CDR3: TGTGCCAGCTCACCTGGCGCGACTAGCGGGGGAGAAGAGACCCAGTACTTC. Its protein product is CASSPGATSGGEETQYF.

The chain has TRBV7-2 and TRBJ2-5; TRBD1 matches 8 bases. The germline gives CDR1 SGHTA, CDR2 FQGNSA. Trimming at V came to 6 bases and at J to 4 bases, leaving 13 bases not matched to a gene. This CDR3 is built from 16 residues. The CDR3 spells CASSHSAGQGRETQYF. CDR3 nucleotides: TGTGCCAGCAGTCATAGCGCCGGACAGGGAAGAGAGACCCAGTACTTC.

The chain carries TRBV28 and TRBJ1-5; D gene unclear. With 7 bases removed from V and 5 bases from J, the gap between germline ends came to 12 bases. The CDR3 extends over 13 amino acids. CDR1 MDHEN and CDR2 SYDVKM come from the germline V gene. The CDR3 DNA follows: TGTGCCAGCACCGCCCAGAGGGATCAGCCCCAGCATTTT. Amino acid sequence: CASTAQRDQPQHF.

The rearrangement links TRBV6-5 to TRBJ2-1; 11 bases match TRBD2. V shed 6 bases, J shed 6 bases, and the junction held 7 bases outside the gene matches. The CDR3 length is 15 residues. Germline assignment: CDR1 MNHEY and CDR2 SVGAGI. The CDR3 protein is CASSPGLAELNEQFF. CDR3 DNA sequence: TGTGCCAGCAGCCCGGGACTAGCGGAACTCAATGAGCAGTTCTTC.

The chain is built from TRBV5-5 and TRBJ2-2, with TRBD1 matching 7 bases. The CDR3 is made up of 16 amino acids. V was clipped by 2 bases and J by 2 bases; unmatched bases: 6. Per germline, CDR1 SGHKS and CDR2 YYEKEE (reference sequence). Here the CDR3 reads CASSFDRVDNTGELFF. The CDR3 DNA reads TGTGCCAGCAGCTTTGACAGGGTGGATAACACCGGGGAGCTGTTTTTT. Full variable domain (missing parts from reference TRBV5-5 and TRBJ2-2): DAGVTQSPTHLIKTRGQQVTLRCSPISGHKSVSWYQQVLGQGPQFIFQYYEKEERGRGNFPDRFSARQFPNYSSELNVNALLLGDSALYLCASSFDRVDNTGELFFGEGSRLTVL.

The chain has TRBV18 and TRBJ1-1, with TRBD1 identical over 11 bases. V gave up 3 bases and J gave up 1 base; unmatched junction bases: 4. This CDR3 comprises 16 residues. Germline loops: CDR1 KGHSH, CDR2 LQKENI. The CDR3 loop reads CASSPAGTGGNTEAFF. For the CDR3, the DNA is TGTGCCAGCTCACCGGCCGGGACAGGGGGGAACACTGAAGCTTTCTTT.

This rearrangement joins TRBV3-1 (or the pseudogene TRBV3-2) to TRBJ2-5; TRBD2 agrees at 10 bases. Germline V CDR1 and CDR2: LGHDT, YNNKEL (reference sequence). This CDR3 contains 16 residues. V lost 0 bases and J lost 4; bases outside the gene matches: 5. The CDR3 is CASSQDGAGGIETQYF. The DNA for the CDR3 is TGTGCCAGCAGCCAAGATGGAGCGGGGGGGATAGAGACCCAGTACTTC.

The table lists this clone with a count of one. This sequence joins TRBV5-1 and TRBJ2-7; D remains unclear. CDR3 length equals 15 residues. Trimming shortened V by 0 bases and J by 3 bases, and 13 bases separated the two germline ends. Per germline, CDR1 SGHRS and CDR2 YFSETQ. CDR3 amino acids: CASSLGLASIYEQYV. In DNA, the CDR3 is TGCGCCAGCAGCTTGGGTTTGGCCTCAATCTACGAGCAGTACGTC.

This chain links TRBV19 with TRBJ1-5; D may be TRBD1 (6 bases). The CDR3 length is 18 residues. Trimming took off 6 bases at V and 0 bases at J, with 21 bases between the two ends. Germline lookup yields CDR1 LNHDA and CDR2 SQIVND (reference sequence). The CDR3 DNA sequence: TGTGCCAGTAGCAAAACGATACAGGGATTTTATAGCAATCAGCCCCAGCATTTT. Translation: CASSKTIQGFYSNQPQHF. Based on the CDR3 plus reference TRBV19 and TRBJ1-5, the full variable domain is DGGITQSPKYLFRKEGQNVTLSCEQNLNHDAMYWYRQDPGQGLRLIYYSQIVNDFQKGDIAEGYSVSREKKESFPLTVTSAQKNPTAFYLCASSKTIQGFYSNQPQHFGDGTRLSIL.

The J gene is TRBJ1-2, the V gene TRBV5-4; 7 bases are a match to TRBD1. Germline V gene lookup returns CDR1 SGHNT and CDR2 YYREEE (reference sequence). The V segment lost 9 bases and the J segment 0 bases; nucleotides outside the gene matches: 11. The CDR3 totals 15 residues. CDR3 loop: CATKRQGEANYGYTF. Here the CDR3 DNA reads TGTGCCACTAAGAGACAGGGTGAGGCTAACTATGGCTACACCTTC.

This chain uses TRBV5-1 with TRBJ2-3; a weak D match, TRBD1 (6 bases). Germline V gene data show CDR1 as SGHRS and CDR2 as YFSETQ. Trimming shortened V by 0 bases and J by 2 bases, and 16 bases separated the two germline ends. This CDR3 has 17 residues. CDR3 sequence reads: CASSLGQQGPITDTQYF. As DNA, the CDR3 is TGCGCCAGCAGCTTGGGGCAACAGGGTCCAATCACAGATACGCAGTATTTT.

The V call is TRBV6-1, the J call TRBJ2-3, with D hard to call. Per germline, CDR1 MNHNS and CDR2 SASEGT. The V end lost 9 bases, the J end lost 0 bases, and 13 bases lay between the germline ends. The CDR3 contains 14 residues. The CDR3 is CASRVDPSTDTQYF. CDR3 nucleotide sequence: TGTGCCAGTCGGGTTGACCCGAGCACAGATACGCAGTATTTT.

The CDR3 nucleotides read TGTGCCATCAGCGGGGACAGGGAAGCCCCCTACGAGCAGTACTTC. Protein product: CAISGDREAPYEQYF. The chain uses TRBV10-3 and TRBJ2-7, with 9 bases lining up with TRBD1. Germline trimming cut 6 bases from V and 2 bases from J; bases unmatched to any gene: 8. Germline CDR1 reads ENHRY; CDR2 reads SYGVKD. The CDR3 totals 15 residues.

The chain's CDR3 is CASSERTLSTNEKLFF. CDR3 coding DNA: TGTGCCAGCAGTGAACGGACACTTTCAACTAATGAAAAACTGTTTTTT. The V and J genes are TRBV2 and TRBJ1-4; a possible D gene is TRBD1 (5 bases). V was clipped by 2 bases and J by 0 bases, with 10 bases between them. CDR1 is SNHLY, CDR2 FYNNEI, per germline. The CDR3 is 16 residues long. The variable domain in full, completed from reference TRBV2 and TRBJ1-4, reads EPEVTQTPSHQVTQMGQEVILRCVPISNHLYFYWYRQILGQKVEFLVSFYNNEISEKSEIFDDQFSVERPDGSNFTLKIRSTKLEDSAMYFCASSERTLSTNEKLFFGSGTQLSVL.

The V call is TRBV5-5, the J call TRBJ2-2, with 9 bases fitting TRBD2. Germline assignment: CDR1 SGHKS and CDR2 YYEKEE (reference sequence). CDR3 length: 17 amino acids. The J segment lost 3 bases and the V segment lost 2 bases, leaving 8 bases of the junction unmatched. The CDR3 sequence is CASSLVGSGGHTGELFF. The CDR3 nucleotides are TGTGCCAGCAGCTTAGTGGGTAGCGGGGGTCACACCGGGGAGCTGTTTTTT.

The chain links TRBV7-2 to TRBJ2-7, with 7 bases fitting TRBD1. The CDR3 covers 16 residues. The J segment lost 2 bases and the V segment lost 1 base, leaving 8 bases of the junction unmatched. Per germline, CDR1 SGHTA and CDR2 FQGNSA. The CDR3 here is CASSLEGQIPTYEQYF. The DNA of the CDR3 is TGTGCCAGCAGCTTAGAGGGACAGATTCCGACCTACGAGCAGTACTTC.

This chain uses TRBV19 with TRBJ2-1, with 11 positions matching TRBD1. The germline V gene has CDR1 LNHDA and CDR2 SQIVND (reference sequence). The V and J ends lost 0 bases and 3 bases, in that order; junction bases with no gene match: 7. The CDR3 covers 18 residues. The CDR3 nucleotides read TGTGCCAGTAGTATAGACGGGGAGGGGACAGGGGGCTACAATGAGCAGTTCTTC. Residues: CASSIDGEGTGGYNEQFF.

The rearrangement uses TRBV19 and TRBJ2-6; a possible D gene is TRBD2 (5 bases). CDR1 is LNHDA, CDR2 SQIVND, per germline (reference sequence). V gave up 3 bases and J gave up 4 bases, with 16 bases separating them. The CDR3 extends over 17 amino acids. The CDR3 loop reads CASSIVATSIGANVLTF. CDR3 nucleotide sequence: TGTGCCAGTAGTATTGTAGCGACTTCGATAGGGGCCAACGTCCTGACTTTC. Together with reference TRBV19 and TRBJ2-6, the CDR3 gives the full variable domain: DGGITQSPKYLFRKEGQNVTLSCEQNLNHDAMYWYRQDPGQGLRLIYYSQIVNDFQKGDIAEGYSVSREKKESFPLTVTSAQKNPTAFYLCASSIVATSIGANVLTFGAGSRLTVL.

V is TRBV11-2 and J is TRBJ2-5; a weak D match, TRBD1 (5 bases). The V end was cut by 5 bases, the J end by 1 base, with 11 bases between. This CDR3 is built from 14 residues. Germline CDR1 reads SGHAT; CDR2 reads FQNNGV. The chain's CDR3 is CASSPLQAQETQYF. The DNA of the CDR3 is TGTGCCAGCAGCCCCTTACAGGCCCAAGAGACCCAGTACTTC.

The gene calls are TRBV10-3 and TRBJ2-1; 13 nucleotides align to TRBD2. The CDR3 sequence is 14 residues long. Germline V lookup: CDR1 ENHRY, CDR2 SYGVKD. V dropped 6 bases and J dropped 7; count of bases not matched to a gene: 3. CDR3 sequence (DNA): TGTGCCATCAGCACTAGCGGGGGGGCGAATGAGCAGTTCTTC. Encoded protein: CAISTSGGANEQFF.

The chain is built from TRBV11-3 and TRBJ2-1; D unresolved. The ends were cut back, 0 bases at V and 15 bases at J, with 6 bases in the middle. Germline loops: CDR1 SGHNT, CDR2 YENEEA. The CDR3 is made up of 10 amino acids. For the CDR3, the DNA is TGTGCCAGCAGCTTAGATAGAGTGTTCTTC. Encoded protein: CASSLDRVFF.

This clone turned up a few times. Written as DNA, the CDR3 is TGTGCCAGCAGCGTAGGACAGGGCGACAATGAGCAGTTCTTC. Encoded protein: CASSVGQGDNEQFF. The chain has TRBV9 and TRBJ2-1; 7 bases fit TRBD1. The V gene's germline CDR1 is SGDLS and CDR2 YYNGEE. The CDR3 has 14 residues. The V and J ends lost 0 bases and 5 bases, in that order; junction bases with no gene match: 2.